Listed here are 9 T cell receptor beta chains from one sample, sequenced in a study of Ad26.COV2.S vaccination and SARS-CoV-2 variants. Only in-frame clones appear in the TCRdb table, and some are missing; sequencing was by immunoSEQ multiplex PCR. The sample carries about 280,000 clones, approximately 89% recorded once. The treatment: about 20 received Ad26.COV2.S at low or high dose, single or two shots; 5 received placebo; per-sample allocation not given. At day 63 after the first vaccine or placebo injection, samples were drawn. The sequencing here drew on peripheral blood, taken in a trial of Ad26.COV2.S vaccine versus placebo. These receptors were collected from a person aged 18-60 years who received the Ad26.COV2.S COVID-19 vaccine or a placebo.

The rearrangement uses TRBV19 and TRBJ1-1; perhaps TRBD1 as D (5 bases). Trimming cost V 3 bases and J 6 bases, with 17 bases left between them. Germline CDR1 and CDR2: LNHDA and SQIVND (reference sequence). The CDR3 has 15 residues. CDR3 nucleotides: TGTGCCAGTAGTATGGCTGGACACCGGGGGGCTGAAGCTTTCTTT. Amino acids: CASSMAGHRGAEAFF.

The V gene is TRBV2, the J gene TRBJ2-5; D is possibly TRBD1 (5 bases). The length of the CDR3 is 15 residues. Trimming took 6 bases from V and 4 from J, leaving 18 bases between them. Germline CDR1 reads SNHLY; CDR2 reads FYNNEI. Here the CDR3 DNA reads TGTGCCAGCAGGGAACAAGGGGCGCGTGGAGAGACCCAGTACTTC. Amino acids: CASREQGARGETQYF.

The V and J genes are TRBV9 and TRBJ1-2; TRBD1 aligns across 8 bases. V lost 4 bases to trimming and J lost 6 bases; unmatched junction nucleotides: 5. This CDR3 is built from 13 residues. CDR1 is SGDLS, CDR2 YYNGEE, per germline. For the CDR3, the DNA is TGTGCCAGCAGCAAGGGACAGGAAAATGGCTACACCTTC. It translates to CASSKGQENGYTF.

The rearrangement uses TRBV6-6 and TRBJ1-5; D is ambiguous. Germline CDR1 MNHNY, CDR2 SVGAGI (reference sequence). V dropped 4 bases and J dropped 0 bases, with 13 bases sitting between them. The CDR3 is made up of 16 amino acids. This CDR3 reads CASSFYRTDSNQPQHF. In DNA form, the CDR3 reads TGTGCCAGCAGTTTTTATCGGACCGATAGCAATCAGCCCCAGCATTTT.

This clone has just a few counts. The chain combines TRBV4-1 with TRBJ2-7; D gene unclear. The CDR3 contains 16 residues. CDR1 is MGHRA, CDR2 YSYEKL, per germline. V shed 1 base and J shed 0 bases, with 13 bases lying between them. DNA of the CDR3: TGCGCCAGCAGCCAAGGAGTGGCGGCGGCCTCCTACGAGCAGTACTTC. This codes for CASSQGVAAASYEQYF.

The J gene is TRBJ1-2, the V gene TRBV6-1; D is uncertain. The CDR3 spans 14 residues. The germline V gene encodes CDR1 MNHNS and CDR2 SASEGT. The ends were cut back, 2 bases at V and 4 bases at J, with 11 bases in the middle. This CDR3 is CASSERDGPYGYTF. The DNA for the CDR3 is TGTGCCAGCAGTGAACGCGACGGACCCTATGGCTACACCTTC.

V and J are TRBV6-5 and TRBJ1-1; no clear D gene. CDR3 length: 15 residues. V shed 0 bases and J shed 3 bases, with 11 bases lying between them. Germline V gene lookup returns CDR1 MNHEY and CDR2 SVGAGI. The CDR3 DNA follows: TGTGCCAGCAGTTACTCGTTACAAGCGTACACTGAAGCTTTCTTT. It codes for CASSYSLQAYTEAFF.

The chain employs TRBV29-1 and TRBJ2-5; the D gene is possibly TRBD1 (5 bases). Trimming shortened V by 6 bases and J by 5 bases, and 7 bases separated the two germline ends. Looked up from germline, CDR1 is SQVTM and CDR2 is ANQGSEA. The CDR3 is 10 amino acids. In DNA, the CDR3 is TGCAGCGTGGGGCAGGAGACCCAGTACTTC. Translating it yields CSVGQETQYF.

For the CDR3, the DNA is TGTGCCTGGAGCTTTAACGGGAACACCGGGGAGCTGTTTTTT. This gives the protein CAWSFNGNTGELFF. This chain joins TRBV30 and TRBJ2-2; no clear D. The CDR3 consists of 14 residues. Trimming removed 3 bases at V and 1 base at J, with 9 bases between. Germline values: CDR1 GTSNPN, CDR2 SVGIG (reference sequence).